The present entry profiles one T cell receptor beta chain with its context. The source of the sample is a study of blood T cell repertoires in COVID-19. On the study more broadly: From the United States, Italy and Spain came samples of acute and convalescent COVID-19.

Authors' data handling: Amplification with reference gene primers provided the estimates of nucleated cell counts. Profiling relied on immunoSEQ multiplex PCR, and the TCRdb table lists in-frame clones only, not all of them. The D gene and trimming were derived from the DNA, and the V and J assignments and clone size from that table. Found here are just under 60,000 clones, around four fifths of them singletons; the top ten hold 10% to 15%. Trimming took 8 bases from V and 6 from J; bases not matched to a gene: 3. Germline lookup yields CDR1 GTSNPN and CDR2 SVGIG (reference sequence). The CDR3 length is 12 residues.

Material: peripheral blood. The chain carries TRBV30 and TRBJ2-2; 10 bases match TRBD1. The receptor was isolated from an elderly man with acute or convalescent COVID-19. The CDR3 DNA reads as TGTGCCAGGGGACAGGGGTCCGGGGAGCTGTTTTTT. Translation: CARGQGSGELFF.